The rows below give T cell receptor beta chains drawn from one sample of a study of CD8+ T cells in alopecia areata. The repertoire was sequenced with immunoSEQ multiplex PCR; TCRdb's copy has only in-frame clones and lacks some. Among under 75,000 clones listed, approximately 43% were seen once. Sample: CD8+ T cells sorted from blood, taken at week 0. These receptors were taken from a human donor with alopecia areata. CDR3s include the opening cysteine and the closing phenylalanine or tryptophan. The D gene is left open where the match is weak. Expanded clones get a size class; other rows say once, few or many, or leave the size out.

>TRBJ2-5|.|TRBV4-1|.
CASSQDPRGRGETQYF
TGCGCCAGCAGCCAAGACCCTCGGGGCCGCGGAGAGACCCAGTACTTC
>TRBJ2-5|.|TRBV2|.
CASSGQVEAVQGQDF
TGTGCCAGCAGTGGACAGGTCGAGGCCGTCCAGGGGCAGGACTTC
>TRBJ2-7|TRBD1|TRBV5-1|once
CASSIGTGEYEQYF
TGCGCCAGCAGCATCGGGACAGGGGAATACGAGCAGTACTTC
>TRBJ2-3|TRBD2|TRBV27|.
CASSLGTSGTDTQYF
TGTGCCAGCAGTTTAGGGACTAGCGGGACAGATACGCAGTATTTT
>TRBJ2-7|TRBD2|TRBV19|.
CASGLAGAYEQYF
TGTGCCAGTGGACTAGCGGGTGCGTACGAGCAGTACTTC
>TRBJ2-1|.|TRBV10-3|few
CAISESAGYNEQFF
TGTGCCATCAGTGAGTCAGCAGGGTACAATGAGCAGTTCTTC
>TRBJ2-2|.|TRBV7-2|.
CASSLGVVIGTGELFF
TGTGCCAGCAGCTTAGGTGTTGTTATAGGCACCGGGGAGCTGTTTTTT
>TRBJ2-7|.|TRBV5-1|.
CASSFTRSSYEQYF
TGCGCCAGCAGCTTTACCAGGAGCTCCTACGAGCAGTACTTC
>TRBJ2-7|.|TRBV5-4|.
CASSLIASSHEQYF
TGTGCCAGCAGCTTGATAGCCAGTTCCCACGAGCAGTACTTC
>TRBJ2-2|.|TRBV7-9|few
CASSRTGLAAGELFF
TGTGCCAGCAGCCGGACCGGGTTAGCAGCCGGGGAGCTGTTTTTT
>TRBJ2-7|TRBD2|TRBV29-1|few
CSVGLAGLTQYF
TGCAGCGTCGGACTAGCGGGCCTTACACAGTACTTC
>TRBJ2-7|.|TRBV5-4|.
CASSALRDTYEQYF
TGTGCCAGCAGCGCTCTTCGGGACACCTACGAGCAGTACTTC
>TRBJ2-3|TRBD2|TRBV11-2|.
CASSFQRGGSTDTQYF
TGTGCCAGCAGCTTTCAGCGGGGCGGGAGCACAGATACGCAGTATTTT
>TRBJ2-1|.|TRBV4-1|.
CASSHTLTMEGNEQFF
TGCGCCAGCAGCCACACCCTAACAATGGAGGGTAATGAGCAGTTCTTC
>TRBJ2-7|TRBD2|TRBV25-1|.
CASSREVGDEQYF
TGTGCCAGCTCGCGGGAGGTGGGTGACGAGCAGTACTTC
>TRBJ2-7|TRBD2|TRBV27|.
CASSTSGNSYEQYF
TGTGCCAGCAGTACTAGCGGGAATTCCTACGAGCAGTACTTC
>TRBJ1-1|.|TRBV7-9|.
CASRNQNTEAFF
TGTGCCAGCAGAAACCAGAACACTGAAGCTTTCTTT
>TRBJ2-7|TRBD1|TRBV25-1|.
CASSDIYRGQYEQYF
TGTGCCAGCAGTGACATCTACAGGGGGCAATACGAGCAGTACTTC
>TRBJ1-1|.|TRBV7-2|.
CASSLVLNTEAFF
TGTGCCAGCAGCTTAGTCTTGAACACTGAAGCTTTCTTT
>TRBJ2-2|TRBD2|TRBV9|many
CASSGGLALNTGELFF
TGTGCCAGCAGCGGTGGACTAGCGTTGAACACCGGGGAGCTGTTTTTT
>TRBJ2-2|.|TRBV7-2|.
CASSLSDTGELFF
TGTGCCAGCAGCTTATCGGACACCGGGGAGCTGTTTTTT
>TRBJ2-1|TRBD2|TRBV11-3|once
CASSFTRTSGLVEQFF
TGTGCCAGCAGCTTTACTCGGACTAGCGGGTTGGTTGAGCAGTTCTTC
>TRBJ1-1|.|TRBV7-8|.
CASSAYVRMNTEAFF
TGTGCCAGCAGCGCGTACGTAAGGATGAACACTGAAGCTTTCTTT
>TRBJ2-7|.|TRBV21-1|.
CASSKGPPEQYF
TGTGCCAGCAGCAAAGGTCCCCCGGAGCAGTACTTC
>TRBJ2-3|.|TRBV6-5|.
CASGPGQGTDTQYF
TGTGCCAGCGGCCCAGGGCAGGGCACAGATACGCAGTATTTT
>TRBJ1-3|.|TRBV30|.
CAWSSGRGGNTIYF
TGTGCCTGGAGTTCGGGCAGGGGCGGAAACACCATATATTTT
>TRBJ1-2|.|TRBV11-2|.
CASSGGTNYGYTF
TGTGCCAGCAGCGGGGGGACTAACTATGGCTACACCTTC
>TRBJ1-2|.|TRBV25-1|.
CASSVGQYYGYTF
TGTGCCAGCAGTGTAGGACAGTACTATGGCTACACCTTC
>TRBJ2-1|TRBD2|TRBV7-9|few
CASSPSLLAGASNEQFF
TGTGCCAGCAGCCCGTCCCTACTAGCGGGAGCCTCTAATGAGCAGTTCTTC
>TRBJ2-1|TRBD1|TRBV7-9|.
CAIRRDSSYNEQFF
TGTGCCATCCGCCGGGACAGCTCCTACAATGAGCAGTTCTTC
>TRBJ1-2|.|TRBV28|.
CASTLQPFYGYTF
TGTGCCAGCACCCTGCAGCCCTTCTATGGCTACACCTTC
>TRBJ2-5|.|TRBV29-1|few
CSARRWTPEGETQYF
TGCAGCGCTAGGCGTTGGACTCCCGAGGGAGAGACCCAGTACTTC
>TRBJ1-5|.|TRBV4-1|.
CASSQDRGAGQPQHF
TGCGCCAGCAGCCAAGATCGTGGGGCGGGTCAGCCCCAGCATTTT
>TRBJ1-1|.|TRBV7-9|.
CASSGRQVRDTEAFF
TGTGCCAGCAGCGGTCGACAGGTGCGGGACACTGAAGCTTTCTTT
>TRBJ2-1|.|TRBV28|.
CASNLRGGEQFF
TGTGCCAGCAACCTGAGGGGAGGCGAGCAGTTCTTC
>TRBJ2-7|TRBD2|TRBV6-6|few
CASKPGAGVYEQYF
TGTGCCAGCAAGCCGGGCGCGGGAGTCTACGAGCAGTACTTC
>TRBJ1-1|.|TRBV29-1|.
CSVEGGANTEAFF
TGCAGCGTTGAAGGGGGGGCGAACACTGAAGCTTTCTTT
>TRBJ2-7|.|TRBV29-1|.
CSVTTVGTAAYEQYF
TGCAGCGTTACAACCGTGGGGACCGCAGCCTACGAGCAGTACTTC
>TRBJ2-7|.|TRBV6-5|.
CASSYSTGMSYEQYF
TGTGCCAGCAGTTACTCTACCGGAATGTCCTACGAGCAGTACTTC
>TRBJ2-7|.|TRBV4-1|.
CASSRVIDYEQYF
TGCGCCAGCAGCCGCGTGATCGACTACGAGCAGTACTTC
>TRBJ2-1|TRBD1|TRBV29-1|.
CSVVRDRGLSYNEQFF
TGCAGCGTTGTCCGGGACAGGGGTCTCTCCTACAATGAGCAGTTCTTC
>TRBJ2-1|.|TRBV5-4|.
CASSVTRDDDEQFF
TGTGCCAGCAGCGTCACTAGAGACGACGATGAGCAGTTCTTC
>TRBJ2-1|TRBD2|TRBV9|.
CASSVEGTKYEQFF
TGTGCCAGCAGCGTAGAGGGGACTAAATATGAGCAGTTCTTC
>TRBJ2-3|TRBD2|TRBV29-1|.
CSVEGSGVEGSTDTQYF
TGCAGCGTTGAAGGTAGCGGGGTTGAGGGCAGCACAGATACGCAGTATTTT